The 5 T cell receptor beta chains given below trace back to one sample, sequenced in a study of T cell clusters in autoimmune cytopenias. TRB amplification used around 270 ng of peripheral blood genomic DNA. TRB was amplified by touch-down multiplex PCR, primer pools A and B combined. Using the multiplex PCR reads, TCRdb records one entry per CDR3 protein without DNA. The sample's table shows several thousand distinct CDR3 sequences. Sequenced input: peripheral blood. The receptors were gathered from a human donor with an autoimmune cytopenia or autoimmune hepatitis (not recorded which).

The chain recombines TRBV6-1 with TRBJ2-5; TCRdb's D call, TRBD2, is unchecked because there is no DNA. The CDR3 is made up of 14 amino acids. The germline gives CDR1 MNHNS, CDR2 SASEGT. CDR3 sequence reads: CASGDLSGQETQYF.

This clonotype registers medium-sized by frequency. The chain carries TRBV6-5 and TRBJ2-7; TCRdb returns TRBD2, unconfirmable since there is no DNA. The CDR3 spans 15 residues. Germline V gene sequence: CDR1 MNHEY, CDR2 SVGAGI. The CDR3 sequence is CASRLTSGGADEQYF.

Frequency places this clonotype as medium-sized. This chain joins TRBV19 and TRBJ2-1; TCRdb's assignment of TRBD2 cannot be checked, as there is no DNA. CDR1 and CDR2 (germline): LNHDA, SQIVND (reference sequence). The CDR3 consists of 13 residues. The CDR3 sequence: CASTPRDFNEQFF.

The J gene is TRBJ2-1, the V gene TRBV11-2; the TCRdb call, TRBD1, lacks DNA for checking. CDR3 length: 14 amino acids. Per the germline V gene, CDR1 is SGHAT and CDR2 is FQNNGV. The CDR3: CASSSRQTYNEQFF.

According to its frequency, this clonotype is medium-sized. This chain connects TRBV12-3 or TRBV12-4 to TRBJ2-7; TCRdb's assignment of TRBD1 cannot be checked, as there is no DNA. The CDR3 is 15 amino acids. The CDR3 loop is CASSLAGRGGYEQYF.